This TCR beta chain was captured by sequencing in a study of response to subunit inactivated influenza vaccine. This clonotype has ten or more counts. CDR3 length: 15 residues. Trimming cost V 1 base and J 4 bases, with 14 bases left between them. Germline assignment: CDR1 SGHRS and CDR2 YFSETQ. MiXCR, run by TCRdb on the RT-PCR reads, gives a single entry per CDR3 protein. Of 180,000 or so distinct CDR3 sequences listed, 10% to 15% are singletons. Separately, the same data were catalogued under a study of T cells expressing NK-cell markers. From that report: The authors made TCR beta cDNA libraries by 5'RACE template switching. This switching added a universal primer site and UMIs. It was from sorted CD3+CD56+NKG2C+, CD3+CD56+NKG2C- and CD3+CD56-NKG2C+ T cells that TCR beta repertoires came.

This rearrangement joins TRBV5-1 to TRBJ1-2; D not resolved. This receptor was identified in a man over 45 who received an inactivated influenza vaccine. Sequences were derived from CD8+ T cells sorted from PBMCs, sampled less than 13 days after vaccination. The CDR3 DNA reads as TGCGCCAGCAGCTTGACAACGGACGCATCCTATGGCTACACCTTC. Translating it yields CASSLTTDASYGYTF.